Detailed here is one T cell receptor (beta chain). Its antigen is currently unknown. The data derive from a study of cytomegalovirus exposure and HLA in healthy donors. On the study more broadly: Across some 400 genotyped donors, around 80% landed in the Caucasian-associated ancestry cluster.

General observations from the study: Three chains linked to CMV were shown in vitro to be specific for CMV antigens. The authors later linked a missense DCLRE1C variant to TCR beta V- and J-gene trimming.

This CDR3 spans 14 amino acids. Germline values: CDR1 SQVTM, CDR2 ANQGSEA. Regarding donors, all were healthy bone marrow donors. The PCR employed 60 Vbeta primers together with 13 Jbeta primers. Clones were read by immunoSEQ multiplex PCR, and TCRdb kept only the in-frame ones, dropping some. The table has around 58,000 clones, roughly 77% seen once. This TCR derives from a female donor in good health and CMV-seronegative. V gene TRBV29-1 combines with J gene TRBJ2-5, with TRBD2 identical over 10 bases. The J call is doubtful: the DNA matches TRBJ2-7 better. The sequenced material came from PBMCs. The CDR3 sequence: CNPLGLAASYEQYF. The CDR3 DNA sequence: TGCAACCCCCTAGGACTAGCGGCTTCCTACGAGCAGTACTTC.